This T cell receptor beta chain is drawn from a study of CD8 T cells in ankylosing spondylitis (dated by TCRdb to about 2017). For context, the study as a whole: To find TCR variants linked to disease, the study profiled T cell receptor beta repertoires in ankylosing spondylitis patients and healthy donors. The full study cohort comprised 25 ankylosing spondylitis patients and over a hundred healthy donors. Peripheral blood samples were taken, and synovial fluid was additionally collected from ankylosing spondylitis patients. On the study overall, not on this receptor specifically: Some TCR beta motif variants had previously been reported in synovial fluid and blood of reactive arthritis patients, which suggested common disease-initiation mechanisms. According to the report, matched synovial fluid samples from ankylosing spondylitis patients were significantly enriched for the disease-linked clones. Blood from ankylosing spondylitis patients appeared to be characterized by a TCR beta motif composed of about eight highly homologous amino acid variants. In peripheral blood, the disease-linked clones were found at relatively low frequencies and had a CD8+ phenotype.

The table lists this clonotype with a few counts. Its specific antigen is unknown. Base qualities were left out, and no much larger clone turns up one base away. Sequencing instrument: Illumina HiSeq 2500. Quantitative 5'-RACE with molecular barcodes was the method used to prepare the TCR beta libraries. The authors processed their data as follows. To identify disease-linked TCR variants, a new computational method was used, one built on a probabilistic model of VDJ rearrangement. TCRdb ran its own pipeline on the public reads, namely fastp trimming at Q25 and MiXCR clone calling, and kept in-frame beta chains. Here each entry gathers all rows of one CDR3 protein and keeps the most common genes and DNA. TCRdb assigned the V and J calls; the authors' analysis was not used. This sample gives more than 650,000 distinct CDR3 sequences in total; roughly 12% of them show up just once. The ten largest account for just over 0.5% of the sample.

The sequence was obtained from a male donor with ankylosing spondylitis. The specimen was blood, either unsorted or a sorted T cell fraction (not recorded which).

The CDR3 here reads CASSLDWGRPNEKLFF. The sequenced DNA is TGTGCCAGCAGCCTAGATTGGGGACGACCTAATGAAAAACTGTTTTTT. The chain is assembled from TRBV5-5 and TRBJ1-4, with TRBD1 tentatively as D gene (5 bases match). CDR1 is given as SGHKS and CDR2 as YYEKEE, both from the germline V gene (reference sequence). V is pared back by 4 bases and J by 3 bases, with 16 bases lying between the germline termini. From the cysteine up to the phenylalanine, the CDR3 has a length of 16 residues. Only the CDR3 DNA stays, 48 bases, in frame from base 1. The entire variable domain, with the stretches around the CDR3 drawn from the reference TRBV5-5 and TRBJ1-4 proteins, is DAGVTQSPTHLIKTRGQQVTLRCSPISGHKSVSWYQQVLGQGPQFIFQYYEKEERGRGNFPDRFSARQFPNYSSELNVNALLLGDSALYLCASSLDWGRPNEKLFFGSGTQLSVL.